This T cell receptor (beta chain) originates from a study of cytomegalovirus exposure and HLA in healthy donors. In germline, CDR1 is LGHNA, CDR2 YSLEER. Trimming shortened V by 4 bases and J by 4 bases, and 18 bases separated the two germline ends. The CDR3 runs to 16 residues. 13 Jbeta primers and 60 Vbeta primers were used for the PCR. This table comes from immunoSEQ multiplex PCR, and its TCRdb copy is limited to in-frame clones, with some not included. The repertoire holds almost 70,000 clones, with around 70% as singletons. The chain carries TRBV4-3 and TRBJ2-3; D possibly corresponds to TRBD1 (5 bases). Material: PBMCs. This TCR came from a male donor in good health and CMV-seropositive. The CDR3 DNA sequence: TGCGCCAGCAGCCTAGAATACTTCCAGGGTGCAGATACGCAGTATTTT. This codes for CASSLEYFQGADTQYF.